Given below is one T cell receptor beta chain in context. Its specificity is not known. The junction does not match germline at one end; this may be a read error. Combining a sample-barcoded 5' primer with a J-beta primer mix, a second PCR ran for roughly 7 to 12 cycles. Every cDNA was tagged by a template-switch adaptor with 12 random nucleotides. TCRdb reanalysed the 5' RACE reads using MiXCR and keeps one entry per CDR3 protein. The repertoire holds about 1.6 million distinct CDR3 sequences, with roughly 30% as singletons. The CDR3 contains 16 residues. The germline CDR1 and CDR2 sequences are GTSNPN and SVGIG (reference sequence). The data were taken from a study of blood T cells in healthy people across ages. Study-level findings and limits: TCR beta diversity per million T cells fell roughly linearly with age.

The sample was blood. This sequence joins TRBV30 and TRBJ2-7; D is possibly TRBD2 (6 bases). Near its end, the DNA agrees better with TRBJ2-5, so the J call may be wrong. This sequence originates from a woman aged 25 to 39 in good health. As DNA, the CDR3 is TGCGCCTGGAGTGAACCCCTGGCGGGGATGCAAGAGACCCAGTACTTC. As protein: CAWSEPLAGMQETQYF.